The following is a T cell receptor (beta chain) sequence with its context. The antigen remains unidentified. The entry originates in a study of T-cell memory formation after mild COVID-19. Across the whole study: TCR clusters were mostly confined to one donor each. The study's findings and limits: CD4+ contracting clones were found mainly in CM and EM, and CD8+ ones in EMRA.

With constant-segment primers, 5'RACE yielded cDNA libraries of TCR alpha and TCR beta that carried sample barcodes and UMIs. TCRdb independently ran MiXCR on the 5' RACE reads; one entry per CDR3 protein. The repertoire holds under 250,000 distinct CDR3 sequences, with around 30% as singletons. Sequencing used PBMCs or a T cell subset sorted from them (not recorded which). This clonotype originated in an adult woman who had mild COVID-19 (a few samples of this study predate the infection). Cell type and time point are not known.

CDR3 sequence (DNA): TGCAGTGCTAGTGACGTTGGAGGGTTGAACGAGCAGTACTTC. As protein: CSASDVGGLNEQYF. The chain combines TRBV20-1 with TRBJ2-7; D may be TRBD2 (6 bases). V was trimmed by 3 bases and J by 5 bases, leaving 17 bases between them. CDR3 length: 14 residues. Germline V gene sequence: CDR1 DFQATT, CDR2 SNEGSKA (reference sequence).